This is a list of T cell receptor beta chains from one sample in a study of blood T cell repertoires in COVID-19. The method was immunoSEQ multiplex PCR; TCRdb's version includes in-frame clones alone and lacks a portion of them. The sample lists approximately 260,000 clones; around 90% were seen once. Sequencing was carried out using peripheral blood. The receptor source for this set is a woman in her fifties or sixties with COVID-19, enrolled during active disease. CDR3s include the opening cysteine and the closing phenylalanine or tryptophan. Each record gives: V gene, D gene, clone size, J gene, CDR3 DNA, CDR3 protein. The D gene is left open where the match is weak. The size of a clone is reported for some rows only, either as once, few or many, or as a class for expanded clones.

v_gene: TRBV30
d_gene: .
abundance: .
j_gene: TRBJ1-6
CDR3nt: TGTGCCTGGAGTCCAGGTAATTCACCCCTCCACTTT
CDR3aa: CAWSPGNSPLHF

v_gene: TRBV5-1
d_gene: TRBD1
abundance: .
j_gene: TRBJ1-6
CDR3nt: TGCGCCAGCGGTTTCCGGGACAGCGATAATTCACCCCTCCACTTT
CDR3aa: CASGFRDSDNSPLHF

v_gene: TRBV29-1
d_gene: TRBD1
abundance: .
j_gene: TRBJ1-4
CDR3nt: TGCAGCGTTCTCAAAGGGGGCGTTGAAAAACTGTTTTTT
CDR3aa: CSVLKGGVEKLFF

v_gene: TRBV25-1
d_gene: TRBD1
abundance: .
j_gene: TRBJ1-1
CDR3nt: TGTGCCAGCAGACAGACAGGGGAGTTAACTGAAGCTTTCTTT
CDR3aa: CASRQTGELTEAFF

v_gene: TRBV6-5
d_gene: TRBD1
abundance: .
j_gene: TRBJ2-5
CDR3nt: TGTGCCAGCAGTTATCTGGGACAGGTCAAAGAGACCCAGTACTTC
CDR3aa: CASSYLGQVKETQYF

v_gene: TRBV4-1
d_gene: .
abundance: few
j_gene: TRBJ2-2
CDR3nt: TGCGCCAGCAGCCAAACCCCGTCGACAGAAGCCGAGGAGCTGTTTTTT
CDR3aa: CASSQTPSTEAEELFF

v_gene: TRBV7-3
d_gene: .
abundance: .
j_gene: TRBJ1-1
CDR3nt: TGTGCCAGCAGCCCCCACCCGGGGGGGGTCACTGAAGCTTTCTTT
CDR3aa: CASSPHPGGVTEAFF

v_gene: TRBV6-1
d_gene: .
abundance: .
j_gene: TRBJ2-5
CDR3nt: TGTGCCAGCAGTGCGTGGGGCAGGGCTAACCAAGAGACCCAGTACTTC
CDR3aa: CASSAWGRANQETQYF

v_gene: TRBV5-1
d_gene: TRBD1
abundance: .
j_gene: TRBJ2-5
CDR3nt: TGCGCCAGCAGCCCGATGGACAGGCTGGGAGAGACCCAGTACTTC
CDR3aa: CASSPMDRLGETQYF

v_gene: TRBV19
d_gene: TRBD1
abundance: .
j_gene: TRBJ1-5
CDR3nt: TGTGCCAGTAGTATCTCGGGACAGTCGGGGCAGCCCCAGCATTTT
CDR3aa: CASSISGQSGQPQHF

v_gene: TRBV6-1
d_gene: .
abundance: .
j_gene: TRBJ2-1
CDR3nt: TGTGCCAGCAGTGAAGGTGGGGCAGTTTACAATGAGCAGTTCTTC
CDR3aa: CASSEGGAVYNEQFF

v_gene: TRBV3-1/TRBV3-2
d_gene: .
abundance: .
j_gene: TRBJ1-2
CDR3nt: TGTGCCAGCAGCCCAGCAACCAGGGATGGCTACACCTTC
CDR3aa: CASSPATRDGYTF

v_gene: TRBV3-1/TRBV3-2
d_gene: .
abundance: .
j_gene: TRBJ1-2
CDR3nt: TGTGCCAGCAGCCCAACAGGGCCGTACCAATATGGCTACACCTTC
CDR3aa: CASSPTGPYQYGYTF

v_gene: TRBV9
d_gene: TRBD1
abundance: once
j_gene: TRBJ1-6
CDR3nt: TGTGCCAGCAGCGTAGGAACAGGGGTTGGTAATTCACCCCTCCACTTT
CDR3aa: CASSVGTGVGNSPLHF

v_gene: TRBV2
d_gene: TRBD1
abundance: .
j_gene: TRBJ2-7
CDR3nt: TGTGCCAGCAGTGATTTACAGGGGGGCTACGAGCAGTACTTC
CDR3aa: CASSDLQGGYEQYF

v_gene: TRBV4-1
d_gene: TRBD2
abundance: .
j_gene: TRBJ2-3
CDR3nt: TGCGCCAGCAGCCAAAAACTAGCGGGGGGCCATACAGATACGCAGTATTTT
CDR3aa: CASSQKLAGGHTDTQYF

v_gene: TRBV3-1/TRBV3-2
d_gene: .
abundance: .
j_gene: TRBJ2-1
CDR3nt: TGTGCCAGCAGGCCTCGGTACGAGGATGAGCAGTTCTTC
CDR3aa: CASRPRYEDEQFF

v_gene: TRBV7-2
d_gene: .
abundance: .
j_gene: TRBJ1-3
CDR3nt: TGTGCCAGCAGTTCCCGGGTGGGGCGAAACACCATATATTTT
CDR3aa: CASSSRVGRNTIYF

v_gene: TRBV19
d_gene: .
abundance: once
j_gene: TRBJ2-7
CDR3nt: TGTGCCAGTAGTATCGGGATAGGGCATCCCTACGAGCAGTACTTC
CDR3aa: CASSIGIGHPYEQYF

v_gene: TRBV3-1/TRBV3-2
d_gene: .
abundance: once
j_gene: TRBJ2-1
CDR3nt: TGTGCCAGCAGCCAAGTTGTTTTAGGCCTCGCGAGTAGCCATGAGCAGTTCTTC
CDR3aa: CASSQVVLGLASSHEQFF

v_gene: TRBV14
d_gene: .
abundance: .
j_gene: TRBJ1-1
CDR3nt: TGTGCCAGCAGCCATATCCCCGGAGAAGGAGCTTTCTTT
CDR3aa: CASSHIPGEGAFF

v_gene: TRBV5-4
d_gene: TRBD2
abundance: few
j_gene: TRBJ2-7
CDR3nt: TGTGCCAGCAGCTTTAGCGGGCGCGCCTACGAGCAGTACTTC
CDR3aa: CASSFSGRAYEQYF

v_gene: TRBV6-1
d_gene: .
abundance: .
j_gene: TRBJ1-1
CDR3nt: TGTGCCAGCAGTGAGGGGGGGCAGTTGAACACTGAAGCTTTCTTT
CDR3aa: CASSEGGQLNTEAFF

v_gene: TRBV7-2
d_gene: TRBD1
abundance: once
j_gene: TRBJ1-2
CDR3nt: TGTGCCAGCAGCCCACCCCCGACAGGGAACTATGGCTACACCTTC
CDR3aa: CASSPPPTGNYGYTF

v_gene: TRBV10-3
d_gene: TRBD1
abundance: .
j_gene: TRBJ2-1
CDR3nt: TGTGCCATCAGTGAGCGGGGAGGGGACAGGGGGCACAATGAGCAGTTCTTC
CDR3aa: CAISERGGDRGHNEQFF

v_gene: TRBV15
d_gene: TRBD2
abundance: .
j_gene: TRBJ2-5
CDR3nt: TGTGCCACCAGCTCACGTCACGGGACTAGCGGGGGTTCAACACACTTC
CDR3aa: CATSSRHGTSGGSTHF

v_gene: TRBV19
d_gene: TRBD1
abundance: .
j_gene: TRBJ2-7
CDR3nt: TGTGCCACCGCCGGTACGGGACAGGGCGCCTACGAGCAGTACTTC
CDR3aa: CATAGTGQGAYEQYF

v_gene: TRBV19
d_gene: .
abundance: once
j_gene: TRBJ1-5
CDR3nt: TGTGCCAGTAGTACCCTCATAGACACGCGCAATCAGCCCCAGCATTTT
CDR3aa: CASSTLIDTRNQPQHF

v_gene: TRBV6-4
d_gene: .
abundance: .
j_gene: TRBJ2-2
CDR3nt: TGTGCCAGCATGAGGAGGGCGAACACCGGGGAGCTGTTTTTT
CDR3aa: CASMRRANTGELFF

v_gene: TRBV9
d_gene: TRBD2
abundance: .
j_gene: TRBJ2-5
CDR3nt: TGTGCCAGCAGCGTAGCGACGCGGGGGGGCCGGGAGACCCAGTACTTC
CDR3aa: CASSVATRGGRETQYF

v_gene: TRBV14
d_gene: .
abundance: .
j_gene: TRBJ1-5
CDR3nt: TGTGCCAGCAGCCGCCGAACATCGGACAGTTATAATCAGCCCCAGCATTTT
CDR3aa: CASSRRTSDSYNQPQHF

v_gene: TRBV9
d_gene: TRBD2
abundance: .
j_gene: TRBJ2-2
CDR3nt: TGTGCCAGCAACCTTGGACTAGCGGGCGGGGAGCTGTTTTTT
CDR3aa: CASNLGLAGGELFF

v_gene: TRBV6-1
d_gene: TRBD1
abundance: .
j_gene: TRBJ1-1
CDR3nt: TGTGCCAGCAGTGAACCGGACAGGGCTATGAACACTGAAGCTTTCTTT
CDR3aa: CASSEPDRAMNTEAFF

v_gene: TRBV6-6
d_gene: .
abundance: .
j_gene: TRBJ1-6
CDR3nt: TGTGCCAGCAGGATACAAAATTCACCCCTCCACTTT
CDR3aa: CASRIQNSPLHF

v_gene: TRBV20-1
d_gene: .
abundance: .
j_gene: TRBJ2-3
CDR3nt: TGCAGTGCTAGTTTGCGGGCAGATACGCAGTATTTT
CDR3aa: CSASLRADTQYF

v_gene: TRBV15
d_gene: .
abundance: .
j_gene: TRBJ2-7
CDR3nt: TGTGCCACCAGTGGTGGGTCTAGATACGAGCAGTACTTC
CDR3aa: CATSGGSRYEQYF

v_gene: TRBV18
d_gene: TRBD1
abundance: .
j_gene: TRBJ1-1
CDR3nt: TGTGCCAGCTCCCTTAGTAAGGGGGCGAGCACTGAAGCTTTCTTT
CDR3aa: CASSLSKGASTEAFF

v_gene: TRBV15
d_gene: TRBD1
abundance: .
j_gene: TRBJ1-2
CDR3nt: TGTGCCACCAGTACAGGGGCGAACTATGGCTACACCTTC
CDR3aa: CATSTGANYGYTF

v_gene: TRBV5-1
d_gene: .
abundance: .
j_gene: TRBJ1-2
CDR3nt: TGCGCCAGCAGCCTGGAGGCGGTGGCCTATGGCTACACCTTC
CDR3aa: CASSLEAVAYGYTF

v_gene: TRBV6-5
d_gene: .
abundance: .
j_gene: TRBJ2-7
CDR3nt: TGTGCCAGCAGTTACTTGGACTCCACCTACGAGCAGTACTTC
CDR3aa: CASSYLDSTYEQYF

v_gene: TRBV10-3
d_gene: .
abundance: .
j_gene: TRBJ1-2
CDR3nt: TGTGCCATCAGTGAGCCGGGGGAGGGCTACACCTTC
CDR3aa: CAISEPGEGYTF

v_gene: TRBV29-1
d_gene: TRBD1
abundance: .
j_gene: TRBJ1-2
CDR3nt: TGCAGCGCACGGACAGGGAGGGACTATGGCTACACCTTC
CDR3aa: CSARTGRDYGYTF

v_gene: TRBV7-9
d_gene: TRBD2
abundance: .
j_gene: TRBJ2-1
CDR3nt: TGTGCCAGCAGTCTTCTAGCGGGGGTGCGCAATGAGCAGTTCTTC
CDR3aa: CASSLLAGVRNEQFF

v_gene: TRBV4-3
d_gene: .
abundance: .
j_gene: TRBJ1-1
CDR3nt: TGCGCCAGCAGCGATCGGGGTGGCGAAGCTTTCTTT
CDR3aa: CASSDRGGEAFF

v_gene: TRBV18
d_gene: TRBD1
abundance: .
j_gene: TRBJ2-2
CDR3nt: TGTGCCAGCTCACCCCCAGGTGGCAGGGGGACCGGGGAGCTGTTTTTT
CDR3aa: CASSPPGGRGTGELFF

v_gene: TRBV6-1
d_gene: TRBD1
abundance: .
j_gene: TRBJ1-6
CDR3nt: TGTGCCAGCAGTGCGCCCAGGGGGGCCTATGGGGCACCCCTCCACTTT
CDR3aa: CASSAPRGAYGAPLHF

v_gene: TRBV20-1
d_gene: TRBD1
abundance: .
j_gene: TRBJ2-2
CDR3nt: TGCAGTGCTAGTTCCTCGGGGGACAGGCAGAACACCGGGGAGCTGTTTTTT
CDR3aa: CSASSSGDRQNTGELFF

v_gene: TRBV6-5
d_gene: TRBD1
abundance: .
j_gene: TRBJ2-7
CDR3nt: TGTGCCAGCAGCAAAACCCAGGGGGCCGGGTACGAGCAGTACTTC
CDR3aa: CASSKTQGAGYEQYF

v_gene: TRBV27
d_gene: TRBD1
abundance: .
j_gene: TRBJ2-5
CDR3nt: TGTGCCAGCAGTTTATCAAGACAGGGGAGGCAAAAAGAGACCCAGTACTTC
CDR3aa: CASSLSRQGRQKETQYF

v_gene: TRBV7-2
d_gene: .
abundance: .
j_gene: TRBJ1-3
CDR3nt: TGTGCCAGCAGCTTAGGGTTCGGAGCTGGAAACACCATATATTTT
CDR3aa: CASSLGFGAGNTIYF

v_gene: TRBV5-1
d_gene: TRBD1
abundance: .
j_gene: TRBJ2-2
CDR3nt: TGCGCCAGCAGCTCCGGGACAGGGTTCACCGGGGAGCTGTTTTTT
CDR3aa: CASSSGTGFTGELFF

v_gene: TRBV7-2
d_gene: .
abundance: few
j_gene: TRBJ1-2
CDR3nt: TGTGCCAGCAGCTCCTTTCAGGGCCTCTATGGCTACACCTTC
CDR3aa: CASSSFQGLYGYTF

v_gene: TRBV6-5
d_gene: TRBD1
abundance: .
j_gene: TRBJ1-2
CDR3nt: TGTGCCAGCAGCCCGGGACAGCTGGGCTACACCTTC
CDR3aa: CASSPGQLGYTF

v_gene: TRBV5-1
d_gene: .
abundance: .
j_gene: TRBJ1-2
CDR3nt: TGCGCCAGCAGCTTGGGGACAGCCAACGACTATGGCTACACCTTC
CDR3aa: CASSLGTANDYGYTF

v_gene: TRBV27
d_gene: TRBD1
abundance: .
j_gene: TRBJ1-2
CDR3nt: TGTGCCAGCAGGACAGATTCTCGTCCGACAGGGGGAGGAGGTGGCTACACCTTC
CDR3aa: CASRTDSRPTGGGGGYTF

v_gene: TRBV11-2
d_gene: .
abundance: .
j_gene: TRBJ2-1
CDR3nt: TGTGCCAGCAGCTCGACAGTATACTCCTACAATGAGCAGTTCTTC
CDR3aa: CASSSTVYSYNEQFF

v_gene: TRBV5-5
d_gene: TRBD1
abundance: .
j_gene: TRBJ1-6
CDR3nt: TGTGCCAGCAGCAGGGGGCGGGATAATTCACCCCTCCACTTT
CDR3aa: CASSRGRDNSPLHF

v_gene: TRBV19
d_gene: .
abundance: .
j_gene: TRBJ1-2
CDR3nt: TGTGCCAGTAGCGGACAGACGGCCTATGGCTACACCTTC
CDR3aa: CASSGQTAYGYTF

v_gene: TRBV5-1
d_gene: .
abundance: once
j_gene: TRBJ2-2
CDR3nt: TGCGCCAGCAGCTCTTTACAGGGTTATGACGGGGAGCTGTTTTTT
CDR3aa: CASSSLQGYDGELFF

v_gene: TRBV15
d_gene: TRBD1
abundance: .
j_gene: TRBJ1-2
CDR3nt: TGTGCCACCAGCAGAGGTGGCCAGGGGGCTGGTGGCTATGGCTACACCTTC
CDR3aa: CATSRGGQGAGGYGYTF